These T cell receptor beta chains were read from a single sample in a study of neurological immune-mediated disorders. TCRdb reprocessed the 5' RACE reads with MiXCR, giving one entry per CDR3 protein. The sample shows over 55,000 distinct CDR3 sequences, about 10% of them seen only once. The material sequenced was PBMCs. These receptors came from a male donor with HTLV-1-associated myelopathy (HAM/TSP). The CDR3 runs from the conserved cysteine through the conserved F or W. A D gene is named only where the DNA matches it firmly. A row's size may be missing; if present it is once, few, many or a size class.

j_gene: TRBJ2-5
abundance: many
v_gene: TRBV5-1
d_gene: TRBD1
CDR3aa: CASSLGLGQGMYQETQYF
CDR3nt: TGCGCCAGCAGCTTGGGATTGGGACAGGGGATGTACCAAGAGACCCAGTACTTC

j_gene: TRBJ2-5
abundance: NA
v_gene: TRBV11-2
d_gene: NA
CDR3aa: CASSFYLLETQYF
CDR3nt: TGTGCCAGCAGCTTTTACCTTTTGGAGACCCAGTACTTC

j_gene: TRBJ2-2
abundance: many
v_gene: TRBV9
d_gene: TRBD1
CDR3aa: CASSGDRGSGELFF
CDR3nt: TGTGCCAGCAGCGGGGACAGGGGGAGCGGGGAGCTGTTTTTT

j_gene: TRBJ2-3
abundance: once
v_gene: TRBV4-1
d_gene: NA
CDR3aa: CASSQGTSSFSADTQYF
CDR3nt: TGCGCCAGCAGCCAAGGGACCTCTAGCTTCTCGGCAGATACGCAGTATTTT

j_gene: TRBJ1-1
abundance: many
v_gene: TRBV10-3
d_gene: TRBD1
CDR3aa: CAISLSGGGNTEAFF
CDR3nt: TGTGCCATCAGTCTTTCAGGGGGGGGGAACACTGAAGCTTTCTTT

j_gene: TRBJ1-1
abundance: many
v_gene: TRBV6-2/TRBV6-3
d_gene: NA
CDR3aa: CASSWPNTEAFF
CDR3nt: TGTGCCAGCAGTTGGCCGAACACTGAAGCTTTCTTT

j_gene: TRBJ2-1
abundance: many
v_gene: TRBV9
d_gene: NA
CDR3aa: CASSVGGEDNEQFF
CDR3nt: TGTGCCAGCAGCGTAGGGGGGGAGGACAATGAGCAGTTCTTC

j_gene: TRBJ2-1
abundance: many
v_gene: TRBV12-5
d_gene: NA
CDR3aa: CASGNYNEQFF
CDR3nt: TGTGCTAGTGGTAACTACAATGAGCAGTTCTTC

j_gene: TRBJ1-5
abundance: many
v_gene: TRBV15
d_gene: NA
CDR3aa: CATSRAYQPQHF
CDR3nt: TGTGCCACCAGCAGAGCCTATCAGCCCCAGCATTTT

j_gene: TRBJ1-2
abundance: NA
v_gene: TRBV28
d_gene: NA
CDR3aa: CASSTYTGNSGYTF
CDR3nt: TGTGCCAGCAGCACCTATACAGGGAATAGTGGCTACACCTTC

j_gene: TRBJ2-5
abundance: many
v_gene: TRBV18
d_gene: NA
CDR3aa: CASSRGKTAEQETQYF
CDR3nt: TGTGCCAGCTCCCGGGGGAAGACAGCGGAACAAGAGACCCAGTACTTC

j_gene: TRBJ2-1
abundance: many
v_gene: TRBV5-1
d_gene: TRBD1
CDR3aa: CASSLEGQGVNEQFF
CDR3nt: TGCGCCAGCAGCTTGGAGGGACAGGGTGTCAATGAGCAGTTCTTC

j_gene: TRBJ2-1
abundance: many
v_gene: TRBV28
d_gene: TRBD1
CDR3aa: CASSQPGQTINEQFF
CDR3nt: TGTGCCAGCAGTCAACCGGGACAGACTATCAATGAGCAGTTCTTC

j_gene: TRBJ1-3
abundance: few
v_gene: TRBV5-5
d_gene: NA
CDR3aa: CASRVYSSGNTIYF
CDR3nt: TGTGCCAGCAGAGTTTACAGTTCAGGAAACACCATATATTTT

j_gene: TRBJ2-2
abundance: few
v_gene: TRBV7-9
d_gene: TRBD1
CDR3aa: CASSLNNRGTGELFF
CDR3nt: TGTGCCAGCAGCTTAAATAACAGGGGCACCGGGGAGCTGTTTTTT

j_gene: TRBJ2-3
abundance: many
v_gene: TRBV6-6
d_gene: TRBD1
CDR3aa: CASSSPGTGITDTQYF
CDR3nt: TGTGCCAGCAGTTCTCCCGGGACAGGGATAACAGATACGCAGTATTTT

j_gene: TRBJ1-2
abundance: many
v_gene: TRBV7-9
d_gene: TRBD1
CDR3aa: CASSFTGDGYTF
CDR3nt: TGTGCCAGCAGCTTTACAGGGGATGGCTACACCTTC

j_gene: TRBJ1-4
abundance: many
v_gene: TRBV7-6
d_gene: NA
CDR3aa: CASGPTNEKLFF
CDR3nt: TGCGCTTCCGGGCCAACTAATGAAAAACTGTTTTTT

j_gene: TRBJ2-2
abundance: NA
v_gene: TRBV20-1
d_gene: NA
CDR3aa: CIARRLLPNTGELFF
CDR3nt: TGCATTGCTAGAAGATTGCTTCCGAACACCGGGGAGCTGTTTTTT

j_gene: TRBJ1-4
abundance: few
v_gene: TRBV3-1
d_gene: TRBD1
CDR3aa: CASSHRDRDEKLFF
CDR3nt: TGTGCCAGCAGCCACCGGGACAGGGATGAAAAACTGTTTTTT

j_gene: TRBJ2-4
abundance: NA
v_gene: TRBV20-1
d_gene: TRBD1
CDR3aa: CSALTGGGAKNIQYF
CDR3nt: TGCAGTGCTCTGACAGGGGGGGGAGCCAAAAACATTCAGTACTTC

j_gene: TRBJ2-7
abundance: many
v_gene: TRBV5-1
d_gene: TRBD2
CDR3aa: CASSLSGGAYEQYF
CDR3nt: TGCGCCAGCAGCCTTAGCGGGGGGGCCTACGAGCAGTACTTC